This T cell receptor (beta chain) was sequenced during a study of shared clonotypes between healthy human individuals. The CDR3 has 15 residues. The V end was cut by 3 bases, the J end by 2 bases, with 14 bases between. The germline gives CDR1 WNHNN, CDR2 SYGVQD (reference sequence). Of note for this clone: Its target is unknown.

Study outcomes and limitations: Shared clonotypes across all four donors exceeded non-shared ones in generation probability. How much donors shared clonotypes was expected to be affected by sequencing depth. A few donors showed sharing of about 4.8% of naive CD4 clonotypes.

Naive CD8 isolation took CD45RO-negative cells positively selected for CCR7 and excluded terminally differentiated effector memory CD45RA+ cells. The assay was immunoSEQ multiplex PCR, and TCRdb's table has in-frame clones only and misses some. Of about 700,000 clones listed, under 95% are singletons. Sequencing input: naive CD8+ T cells sorted from blood. The TCR sequence derives from a man aged 25-40 years in good health. This chain joins TRBV10-1 and TRBJ2-7, with TRBD1 as a possible D gene (6 bases). In DNA form, the CDR3 reads TGCGCCAGCAGTGATCGGGACACCCCAACCTACGAGCAGTACTTC. Translated, it gives CASSDRDTPTYEQYF.